This T cell receptor beta chain appears in the sequencing data of a study of Tregs in tolerant kidney transplant recipients (dated by TCRdb to the late 2010s). Context from the whole study: The study used TCRbeta sequencing to identify donor-specific regulatory T cells before combined kidney and bone marrow transplantation, then tracked those cells after transplant. The investigation overall reported the following: In tolerant patients, the expansion of donor-specific Tregs was greater than global Treg expansion, suggesting that the expansion was antigen-driven rather than nonspecific. Biological reproducibility was not directly assessed, although technical replication error appeared to be minimal. Because only a small number of patients were included, the study had limitations, and the results will need to be validated in larger populations as well as under other immunosuppression protocols. PCR primers changed over time for some patients, so nucleotide-level comparison across those patients' samples was not possible. Expanding Tregs with activated donor B cells appeared to identify the most biologically relevant and donor-specific TCRbeta repertoire.

The sample's time point, from its label and the paper: 6 months after combined kidney and bone marrow transplant. Related donors were used in the transplants with nonmyeloablative bone marrow transplantation, and mixed chimerism was transient in the human trials. Unstimulated Tregs (CD4+CD25+CD127-), CD4+ non-Tregs (CD4+CD25-), CD4 and CD8 cells were FACS-sorted from thawed PBMCs. The patients were 4 recipients of combined kidney and bone marrow transplants from the ITN036ST trial, and samples were available only for these trial subjects. Healthy control blood was processed by Ficoll density gradient to PBMCs and cryopreserved; patient PBMCs were collected before and after transplant. For TCRbeta CDR3 sequencing, genomic DNA from the sorted cells was extracted using the QIAGEN DNeasy Blood and Tissue Kit. High-throughput TCRbeta CDR3 sequencing, including PCR amplification with bias correction and internal controls, was performed commercially through immunoSEQ. Per the source publication's procedure: A unique productive TCRbeta sequence was defined by the CDR3 nucleotide sequence when primers matched, and otherwise by the CDR3 amino acid sequence together with the Vbeta and Jbeta genes. To correct for sorting error, sequences found in more than one sorted population at a frequency ratio of 2:1 or less were discarded, and the remaining shared sequences were assigned to the population with the higher frequency. Donor-reactive sequences were defined as at least 5-fold expanded in CFSE-low cells versus unstimulated cells, with frequency of at least 0.01% in CFSE-low cells. Repertoire divergence was quantified by Jensen-Shannon divergence using the top 100 TCRbeta sequences ranked by frequency. When a sample had multiple sequencing runs, each run was corrected for sorting error separately and the runs were then pooled. TCRdb took over this immuneACCESS table, retaining in-frame rearrangements with V and J assigned. Such tables are incomplete; in checked studies, under half of the missing clones stem from an unresolved V gene, and the remainder is unexplained. Clone size and V and J calls were adopted from that table, with D and trimming inferred from the DNA. The sample contains some 21,000 clones, approximately 84% of them found a single time. The ten largest clones capture roughly a quarter of the sample.

As to this clone: Its antigen has not been determined. Per-base quality was not reported, and no clone a single base away is much larger than it.

CDR1 and CDR2, per the germline V gene, are MRHNA and SNTAGT. Deletion took 2 bases off V and 6 bases off J, with a span of 11 bases between the germline ends. Counted from cysteine to phenylalanine, this CDR3 has 14 amino acids. The entry retains the CDR3 DNA only, 42 bases that are in frame from base 1. This sequence was found in a human patient who received a combined kidney and bone marrow transplant. Donor T cells from the graft may be present among the T cells after a transplant. This sample comprised CD8+ T cells from blood (PBMCs), obtained 6 months after the transplant. This chain is built from TRBV6-4 and TRBJ2-1; a weak D assignment points to TRBD2 (6 bases agree). Here the CDR3 is given as CASSDPLGGNEQFF. The bases read TGTGCCAGCAGTGACCCGCTCGGGGGCAATGAGCAGTTCTTC.